This is a list of T cell receptor beta chains from one sample in a study of T cells in Graves' hyperthyroidism and ophthalmopathy. MiXCR, run by TCRdb on the multiplex PCR reads, gives a single entry per CDR3 protein. The sample gives some 460,000 distinct CDR3 sequences, around 16% of which show up once; less than 15% is in the top ten. Sequencing was done on a sample of blood. Receptors originate from a woman between 18 and 29 years old with Graves' hyperthyroidism. The CDR3 runs from the conserved cysteine through the conserved F or W.

>TRBV3-1|TRBJ2-5
CASSQEGGFQYF
>TRBV6-1|TRBJ1-2
CASSLDSFYGYTF
>TRBV7-3|TRBJ2-6
CASSLNSGANVLTF
>TRBV28|TRBJ2-3
CASSLVENTQYF
>TRBV2|TRBJ2-2
CAASRRTNTGELFF
>TRBV27|TRBJ2-3
CASSTMGGSTDTQYF
>TRBV6-2/TRBV6-3|TRBJ2-7
CASNLGLYEQYF
>TRBV7-4|TRBJ1-5
CASSLGSGQINQPQHF
>TRBV29-1|TRBJ2-3
CSVPGPTDTQYF
>TRBV4-2|TRBJ2-1
CASSPGTYYNEQFF
>TRBV27|TRBJ1-2
CASRQIGYGYTF
>TRBV12-3/TRBV12-4|TRBJ2-2
CASSLRNYGTGGQENTGELFF
>TRBV20-1|TRBJ2-3
CSAEISGRTGDTQYF
>TRBV7-9|TRBJ2-3
CACSPGLASTDTQYF
>TRBV5-1|TRBJ2-3
CASSLAGPSTDTQYF
>TRBV27|TRBJ2-7
CASSSLPVPPNEQYF
>TRBV6-6|TRBJ2-7
CASSYGTPYSNEQYF
>TRBV5-4|TRBJ2-5
CASRRQQETQYF
>TRBV18|TRBJ1-2
CASSLSRTGDGYTF
>TRBV7-9|TRBJ2-5
CASSRLGGGETQYF
>TRBV2|TRBJ2-7
CASSEVSSGSGGYEQYF
>TRBV11-2|TRBJ2-3
CASSSLLLAGTDTQYF
>TRBV11-2|TRBJ2-2
CASSLGQGAGELFF